The 22 T cell receptor beta chains below were found in one sample sequenced in a study of regulatory dendritic cells for organ transplantation. Assay used: immunoSEQ multiplex PCR; TCRdb lists only in-frame clones, some missing. Here the sample spans 25,000 to 35,000 clones, 60% to 80% being singletons. The specimen was memory CD4+ T cells from blood. The subset: CD45RO+ memory T cells. These receptors were obtained from a human donor in good health.

The rearrangement joins TRBV4-3 to TRBJ2-1, with D perhaps TRBD2 (6 bases). V lost 4 bases and J lost 0, with 19 bases in between. Germline V lookup: CDR1 LGHNA, CDR2 YSLEER. This CDR3 has 18 amino acids. CDR3 DNA sequence: TGCGCCAGCAGCCGCACTCCGGGACTCGGAAGCTCCTACAATGAGCAGTTCTTC. This codes for CASSRTPGLGSSYNEQFF.

The rearrangement uses TRBV4-3 and TRBJ2-2; tentatively, D is TRBD1 or TRBD2 (7 bases each). Trimming took 1 base from V and 3 from J, leaving 12 bases between them. This CDR3 comprises 16 residues. Per germline, CDR1 LGHNA and CDR2 YSLEER. This chain's CDR3 is CASSQGAGGDTGELFF. CDR3 in DNA: TGCGCCAGCAGCCAAGGGGCAGGGGGGGACACCGGGGAGCTGTTTTTT.

V and J are TRBV11-1 and TRBJ1-1, with 7 positions matching TRBD1. The CDR3 spans 15 residues. The germline CDR1 and CDR2 sequences are SGHAT and FQDESV (reference sequence). With V trimmed by 5 bases and J by 5 bases, 11 bases remained unmatched. In DNA, the CDR3 is TGTGCCAGCAGCAATGACAGGGTGGGGTGGACTGAAGCTTTCTTT. It is translated as CASSNDRVGWTEAFF.

The V call is TRBV27, the J call TRBJ2-2; D may be TRBD1 (5 bases). V shed 1 base and J shed 6 bases, with 9 bases lying between them. Germline V CDR1 and CDR2: MNHEY, SMNVEV (reference sequence). The CDR3 extends over 14 amino acids. The CDR3: CASSLLRGAGELFF. CDR3 coding DNA: TGTGCCAGCAGTTTATTAAGGGGTGCCGGGGAGCTGTTTTTT.

This clone has only a few counts. CDR3 loop: CASSFTTGTGELFF. The CDR3 nucleotides read TGTGCCAGCAGCTTCACTACTGGAACCGGGGAGCTGTTTTTT. The gene calls are TRBV11-1 and TRBJ2-2; D is unclear. Trimming left V 3 bases short and J 5 bases short, with 10 bases between. CDR3 length: 14 residues. Germline-derived CDR1 and CDR2 are SGHAT and FQDESV (reference sequence).

The V and J genes are TRBV12-5 and TRBJ2-5; possible D gene TRBD2, 5 bases. The CDR3 totals 14 residues. Trimming took 7 bases from V and 5 from J, leaving 17 bases between them. Germline V gives CDR1 LGHNT, CDR2 FRNRAP. The CDR3 DNA sequence: TGTGCTAGTGCCCCGGACTCACGGCGGGAGACCCAGTACTTC. Encoded protein: CASAPDSRRETQYF.

The sample holds a few counts of this clone. The chain couples TRBV7-2 to TRBJ1-5; no reliable D call. This CDR3 has 12 residues. The V end was cut by 4 bases, the J end by 4 bases, with 5 bases between. Germline values: CDR1 SGHTA, CDR2 FQGNSA. The chain's CDR3 is CASSSYNQPQHF. The CDR3 bases are TGTGCCAGCAGCTCCTATAATCAGCCCCAGCATTTT.

V gene TRBV6-1 combines with J gene TRBJ2-3, with TRBD2 matching over 11 bases. The CDR3 is 17 residues long. The V segment lost 2 bases and the J segment 2 bases; nucleotides outside the gene matches: 6. The germline CDR1 and CDR2 sequences are MNHNS and SASEGT. Here the CDR3 reads CASSEMLAGGLTDTQYF. In DNA form, the CDR3 reads TGTGCCAGCAGTGAAATGCTAGCGGGGGGCCTCACAGATACGCAGTATTTT.

The V gene is TRBV30, the J gene TRBJ1-1, with D uncertain. The V end was cut by 4 bases, the J end by 6 bases, with 15 bases between. The CDR3 length is 13 residues. CDR1 GTSNPN and CDR2 SVGIG come from the germline V gene (reference sequence). CDR3 nucleotides: TGTGCCTGGAATGGGGAGTGGCCGGCTGAAGCTTTCTTT. Translation: CAWNGEWPAEAFF.

The rearrangement joins TRBV30 to TRBJ1-2; D gene unclear. Trimming removed 2 bases at V and 2 bases at J, with 9 bases between. Looked up from germline, CDR1 is GTSNPN and CDR2 is SVGIG (reference sequence). CDR3 length: 13 residues. The CDR3 spells CAWSLGRNYGYTF. The CDR3, as DNA: TGTGCCTGGAGTTTGGGCAGGAACTATGGCTACACCTTC.

The genes are TRBV12-1 and TRBJ2-2; the table's D call of TRBD2 was not tested on the DNA. TRBV12-1 is labeled a pseudogene. The CDR3 has 16 residues. CDR3 DNA sequence: TGTGCCAGCAGACTTAGCGGGGGGCCGAACACCGGGGAGCTGTTTTTT. Encoded protein: CASRLSGGPNTGELFF.

This clone was counted only a few times. The rearrangement links TRBV29-1 to TRBJ1-4; D is unclear. This CDR3 has 13 amino acids. Trimming removed 2 bases from V and 8 bases from J, with 12 bases in between. The germline V gene has CDR1 SQVTM and CDR2 ANQGSEA. CDR3 in DNA: TGCAGCGTTGAACTCGAGTTGGGGGAAAAACTGTTTTTT. This encodes CSVELELGEKLFF.

This clone turned up a few times. J is TRBJ2-1 and V is TRBV10-1; 10 nucleotides match TRBD2. After removal of 2 bases from V and 4 bases from J, the junction contained 2 bases not matched to a gene. The CDR3 sequence is 15 residues long. Germline lookup yields CDR1 WNHNN and CDR2 SYGVQD (reference sequence). CDR3 sequence reads: CASSEVAGGYNEQFF. The CDR3 coding sequence is TGCGCCAGCAGTGAGGTAGCGGGAGGTTACAATGAGCAGTTCTTC.

V usage is TRBV2 and J usage is TRBJ2-7; either TRBD1 or TRBD2 may fit D (5 bases each). Germline values: CDR1 SNHLY, CDR2 FYNNEI. V dropped 5 bases and J dropped 0 bases, with 11 bases sitting between them. The CDR3 is 14 residues long. CDR3 DNA sequence: TGTGCCAGCAGTTCCGGGACGGTCTCCTACGAGCAGTACTTC. It translates to CASSSGTVSYEQYF.

The chain couples TRBV9 to TRBJ2-3, with 14 bases matching TRBD2. V lost 3 bases to trimming and J lost 3 bases; unmatched junction nucleotides: 6. CDR1 and CDR2 from the germline V gene are SGDLS and YYNGEE. The CDR3 totals 17 residues. CDR3 residues: CASSAGTSGRLTDTQYF. The CDR3 coding sequence is TGTGCCAGCAGCGCCGGGACTAGCGGGAGACTTACAGATACGCAGTATTTT.

The J gene is TRBJ1-5, the V gene TRBV2; weak D call: TRBD1 (5 bases). Trimming removed 3 bases at V and 2 bases at J, with 17 bases between. The CDR3 contains 17 residues. Germline lookup yields CDR1 SNHLY and CDR2 FYNNEI. In DNA form, the CDR3 reads TGTGCCAGCAGTGAGAGGATTGGGATGGGGGGCAATCAGCCCCAGCATTTT. As protein: CASSERIGMGGNQPQHF.

The rearrangement uses TRBV5-1 and TRBJ1-6; D not certain. Germline V gives CDR1 SGHRS, CDR2 YFSETQ. CDR3 length: 15 amino acids. V dropped 6 bases and J dropped 7 bases, with 17 bases sitting between them. CDR3 sequence reads: CASTVSRTENSPLHF. As DNA, the CDR3 is TGCGCCAGCACCGTCTCCAGGACGGAAAATTCACCCCTCCACTTT.

This chain links TRBV18 with TRBJ2-7; 8 bases align to TRBD1. The V segment lost 3 bases and the J segment 2 bases; nucleotides outside the gene matches: 3. This CDR3 has 14 amino acids. Germline V CDR1 and CDR2: KGHSH, LQKENI. CDR3 in amino acids: CASSPGTGAYEQYF. CDR3 nucleotides: TGTGCCAGCTCACCCGGGACAGGAGCCTACGAGCAGTACTTC.

This clone is a singleton in its sample. This chain uses TRBV6-1 with TRBJ2-2; 7 positions agree with TRBD2. Germline V gene data show CDR1 as MNHNS and CDR2 as SASEGT. The V gene end was trimmed by 5 bases and the J gene end by 7 bases; junction bases not matched to a gene: 10. The CDR3 runs 15 residues. CDR3 sequence: CASSWGGRSGGELFF. The CDR3 DNA reads as TGTGCCAGCAGTTGGGGCGGGAGATCCGGCGGGGAGCTGTTTTTT.

This clone appeared a few times. This chain connects TRBV7-9 to TRBJ1-1, with D perhaps TRBD1 (5 bases). Germline V CDR1 and CDR2: SEHNR, FQNEAQ (reference sequence). The CDR3 has 13 residues. Deletions cut 3 bases from V and 1 base from J, with 6 bases between. The CDR3 protein is CASSFGGNTEAFF. The CDR3 nucleotides are TGTGCCAGCAGCTTCGGGGGGAACACTGAAGCTTTCTTT.

CDR3 in amino acids: CASSVVVSGELFF. The DNA for the CDR3 is TGTGCCAGCAGCGTAGTCGTTAGCGGGGAGCTGTTTTTT. The genes are TRBV9 and TRBJ2-2; no reliable D call. V shed 0 bases and J shed 7 bases, with 7 bases lying between them. The CDR3 loop spans 13 amino acids. Germline lookup yields CDR1 SGDLS and CDR2 YYNGEE.

This chain links TRBV18 with TRBJ2-6; the D gene could be TRBD1 or TRBD2 (5 bases each). The germline V gene has CDR1 KGHSH and CDR2 LQKENI. This CDR3 region has 15 residues. V lost 2 bases to trimming and J lost 2 bases, with 7 bases between them. CDR3 sequence reads: CASSPGTPGANVLTF. Written as DNA, the CDR3 is TGTGCCAGCTCACCAGGGACCCCTGGGGCCAACGTCCTGACTTTC.